This is a list of T cell receptor beta chains from one sample in a study of blood T cell repertoires in COVID-19. Assay used: immunoSEQ multiplex PCR; TCRdb lists only in-frame clones, some missing. This sample yields about 47,000 clones, of which about 88% are seen a single time; roughly 2.5% belongs to the top ten. Material for sequencing was peripheral blood. The receptor source for this set is a man over 45 with acute or convalescent COVID-19. Both conserved end residues are part of each CDR3. A D gene is named only where the DNA matches it firmly. Expanded clones get a size class; other rows say once, few or many, or leave the size out.

d_gene	v_gene	j_gene	abundance	CDR3nt	CDR3aa
-	TRBV29-1	TRBJ2-7	-	TGCAGCGTTGGGCCCGAATACGAGCAGTACTTC	CSVGPEYEQYF
-	TRBV27	TRBJ2-3	-	TGTGCCAGCAGCCACCCAGCAGATACGCAGTATTTT	CASSHPADTQYF
-	TRBV5-3	TRBJ2-5	-	TGTGCCAGAAGCTTCCTAGGGGGAGAGACCCAGTACTTC	CARSFLGGETQYF
-	TRBV4-1	TRBJ1-6	-	TGCGCCAGCAGCCATCTTCGGGGGGTCCGGGGTAAGGATTCACCCCTCCACTTT	CASSHLRGVRGKDSPLHF
TRBD1	TRBV7-8	TRBJ1-2	few	TGTGCCAGCAGCTTAGCGAGGGGGCGGAACTATGGCTACACCTTC	CASSLARGRNYGYTF
TRBD1	TRBV11-2	TRBJ2-7	-	TGTGCCAGCAGCCTGGGGACAGGTCCTCACTACGAGCAGTACTTC	CASSLGTGPHYEQYF
TRBD2	TRBV5-4	TRBJ2-3	-	TGTGCCAGCAGCTTCATAGCGGGGGGCCCGGATACGCAGTATTTT	CASSFIAGGPDTQYF
-	TRBV6-2/TRBV6-3	TRBJ2-3	-	TGTGCCAGCAGCTTGGGGACTGGTCCGGGGTCGCAGTATTTT	CASSLGTGPGSQYF
-	TRBV7-3	TRBJ2-2	-	TGTGCCAGCAGCTTAAACGGGAGAGGCACCGGGGAGCTGTTTTTT	CASSLNGRGTGELFF
-	TRBV7-6	TRBJ2-2	-	TGTGCCAGCAGCTGGACAACGAACACCGGGGAGCTGTTTTTT	CASSWTTNTGELFF
-	TRBV7-8	TRBJ1-4	-	TGTGCCAGCAGCTTACAGAGCGGCGAAAAACTGTTTTTT	CASSLQSGEKLFF